A single T cell receptor (beta chain) is shown here with its context. This record belongs to a study of beta chain features in type 1 diabetes. This CDR3 comprises 19 residues. From germline, CDR1 is MNHNS and CDR2 SASEGT. J gave up 0 bases and V 4 bases, and 13 bases lay outside the gene matches. Of the isolated RNA, all was reverse transcribed, and so the sequenced material was expressed TCRB transcripts. Data came from immunoSEQ multiplex PCR; TCRdb stores just in-frame clones and leaves some out. The repertoire has some 900,000 clones, 15% to 20% of them found once; the top ten carry 0.023%. This rearrangement joins TRBV6-1 to TRBJ2-1; the match to TRBD1 covers 9 bases. The clonotype was recovered from a woman under 30 in good health. The sample consisted of naive CD4+ T cells from blood. CDR3 nucleotides: TGTGCCAGCAGTGGCAGACAGGGGGTGCCCCTTAGCTCCTACAATGAGCAGTTCTTC. Translation gives CASSGRQGVPLSSYNEQFF.